A selection of T cell receptor beta chains follows, all from one sample in a study of blood T cell repertoires in COVID-19. Profiling relied on immunoSEQ multiplex PCR, and the TCRdb table lists in-frame clones only, not all of them. The repertoire includes some 190,000 clones, about 91% of them detected once, and over 2% sits in the top ten. The specimen was PBMCs or T cells enriched from blood (not recorded which). The receptors were sampled from a woman aged 40 to 55 with acute COVID-19. The CDR3 runs from the conserved cysteine through the conserved F or W. The D gene is left open where the match is weak. Only some rows state a clone size, as once, few, many or a class for expanded clones.

cdr3_aa cdr3_nt cdr3_length v_call clone_size d_call j_call
CASSLAPGTGRGYGYTF TGTGCCAGCAGCTTAGCCCCCGGGACAGGAAGAGGCTATGGCTACACCTTC 17 TRBV7-9 . TRBD1 TRBJ1-2
CASSQVLGGVSSYNEQFF TGTGCCAGCAGCCAAGTTCTGGGCGGGGTTAGCTCCTACAATGAGCAGTTCTTC 18 TRBV4-2 . . TRBJ2-1
CSVERSGVRGHSYNEQFF TGCAGCGTTGAAAGGAGCGGGGTCCGGGGCCACTCCTACAATGAGCAGTTCTTC 18 TRBV29-1 . TRBD2 TRBJ2-1
CASTDRGGSDTQYF TGTGCCAGCACGGACAGGGGAGGATCAGATACGCAGTATTTT 14 TRBV5-8 . TRBD1 TRBJ2-3
CAISDPNRGPNYGYTF TGTGCCATCAGTGACCCAAACAGGGGGCCAAACTATGGCTACACCTTC 16 TRBV10-3 . TRBD1 TRBJ1-2
CASTSRWETQYF TGTGCCAGCACCTCCCGGTGGGAGACCCAGTACTTC 12 TRBV3-1/TRBV3-2 once . TRBJ2-5
CASSRIMGGETQYF TGTGCCAGCAGCCGTATTATGGGGGGGGAGACCCAGTACTTC 14 TRBV7-2 . TRBD2 TRBJ2-5
CASSAPGQGRLETQYF TGTGCCAGCAGCGCTCCGGGACAGGGGCGTCTGGAGACCCAGTACTTC 16 TRBV28 . TRBD1 TRBJ2-5
CASSPSWGGQTGELFF TGTGCCAGCAGCCCCTCCTGGGGAGGGCAAACCGGGGAGCTGTTTTTT 16 TRBV9 . TRBD2 TRBJ2-2
CASSFWTGSSYNSPLHF TGTGCCAGCAGCTTCTGGACAGGGAGCTCCTATAATTCACCCCTCCACTTT 17 TRBV7-2 once TRBD1 TRBJ1-6
CASSAGDDTDTQYF TGTGCCAGCAGCGCGGGAGACGACACAGATACGCAGTATTTT 14 TRBV2 once TRBD2 TRBJ2-3
CASSWDRFADTQYF TGTGCCAGCAGCTGGGACAGGTTTGCAGATACGCAGTATTTT 14 TRBV5-6 . TRBD1 TRBJ2-3
CASSHPREVWTGWGPGELFF TGTGCCAGCAGCCACCCCCGGGAGGTATGGACTGGGTGGGGCCCAGGGGAGCTGTTTTTT 20 TRBV14 . TRBD2 TRBJ2-2
CASSHDRRSPYEQYF TGCGCCAGCAGTCATGACAGGCGATCCCCCTACGAGCAGTACTTC 15 TRBV5-1 . . TRBJ2-7
CASSKDGDSSSYEQYF TGTGCCAGCAGCAAAGACGGGGACAGTTCGTCCTACGAGCAGTACTTC 16 TRBV21-1 . . TRBJ2-7
CASIHQQGGGTEAFF TGTGCCAGCATCCACCAGCAGGGAGGGGGCACTGAAGCTTTCTTT 15 TRBV5-7 few . TRBJ1-1
CASSQDGGGFSDEQFF TGCGCCAGCAGCCAAGATGGAGGGGGCTTTAGTGATGAGCAGTTCTTC 16 TRBV4-3 . . TRBJ2-1
CASSLGTGYANTEAFF TGTGCCAGCAGCCTAGGGACAGGCTATGCAAACACTGAAGCTTTCTTT 16 TRBV7-9 once TRBD1 TRBJ1-1
CASSLPSGAPTDTQYF TGCGCCAGCAGCCTTCCAAGCGGGGCCCCCACAGATACGCAGTATTTT 16 TRBV5-1 once TRBD2 TRBJ2-3
CASSPYLDSNTEAFF TGTGCCAGCAGCCCGTATTTGGACTCGAACACTGAAGCTTTCTTT 15 TRBV7-9 . . TRBJ1-1
CASSRPWAPQFF TGTGCCAGCAGCCGCCCCTGGGCCCCGCAGTTCTTC 12 TRBV7-9 . . TRBJ2-1
CASSLGGRVYEQYF TGCGCCAGCAGTCTCGGGGGGCGCGTCTACGAGCAGTACTTC 14 TRBV10-1 . . TRBJ2-7
CASSLDPTSGSDTQYF TGCGCCAGCAGCTTGGATCCGACTAGCGGGAGCGATACGCAGTATTTT 16 TRBV5-1 . TRBD2 TRBJ2-3
CASASGTRGNEQYF TGTGCCAGCGCTTCCGGGACTAGGGGGAACGAGCAGTACTTC 14 TRBV7-8 . TRBD2 TRBJ2-7
CASSLVPQGIEKLFF TGTGCCAGCAGCTTAGTCCCACAGGGTATCGAAAAACTGTTTTTT 15 TRBV7-9 . . TRBJ1-4
CASSARAIAASRDTQYF TGTGCCAGCAGCGCCCGTGCAATAGCGGCTTCACGAGATACGCAGTATTTT 17 TRBV7-2 . . TRBJ2-3
CASTTNRFGNTIYF TGTGCCAGCACTACCAACAGGTTTGGAAACACCATATATTTT 14 TRBV14 . . TRBJ1-3